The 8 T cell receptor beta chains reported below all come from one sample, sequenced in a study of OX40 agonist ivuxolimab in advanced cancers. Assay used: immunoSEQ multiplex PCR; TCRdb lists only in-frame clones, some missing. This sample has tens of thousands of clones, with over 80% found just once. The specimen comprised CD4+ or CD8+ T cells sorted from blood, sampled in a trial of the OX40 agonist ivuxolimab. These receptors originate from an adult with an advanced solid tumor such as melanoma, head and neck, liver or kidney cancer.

The CDR3 protein is CAWARRAGQETQYF. CDR3 nucleotides: TGTGCCTGGGCCCGGAGAGCGGGACAAGAGACCCAGTACTTC. The chain recombines TRBV30 with TRBJ2-5; 7 bases are shared with TRBD2. With V trimmed by 5 bases and J by 2 bases, 8 bases remained unmatched. CDR1 is GTSNPN and CDR2 is SVGIG in the germline V gene (reference sequence). The CDR3 contains 14 residues.

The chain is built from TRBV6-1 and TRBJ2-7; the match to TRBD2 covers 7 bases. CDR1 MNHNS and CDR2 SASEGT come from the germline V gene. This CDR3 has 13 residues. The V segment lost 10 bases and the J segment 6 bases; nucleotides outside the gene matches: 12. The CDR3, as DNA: TGTGCCATCGCTCGGACTAGTGGGCGCGAGCAGTACTTC. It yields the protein CAIARTSGREQYF.

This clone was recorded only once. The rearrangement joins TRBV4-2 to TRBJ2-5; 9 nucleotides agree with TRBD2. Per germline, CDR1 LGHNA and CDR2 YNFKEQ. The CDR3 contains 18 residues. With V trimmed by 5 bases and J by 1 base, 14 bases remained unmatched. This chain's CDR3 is CASSSGPLQRGVQETQYF. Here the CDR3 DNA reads TGTGCCAGCAGCTCAGGCCCGCTCCAGCGGGGGGTCCAAGAGACCCAGTACTTC.

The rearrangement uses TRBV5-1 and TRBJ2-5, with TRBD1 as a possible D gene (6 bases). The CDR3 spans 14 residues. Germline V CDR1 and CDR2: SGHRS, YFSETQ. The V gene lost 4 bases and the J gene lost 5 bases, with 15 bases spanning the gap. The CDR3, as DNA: TGCGCCAGCAGCACCGGGACAAAAGCCGAGACCCAGTACTTC. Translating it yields CASSTGTKAETQYF. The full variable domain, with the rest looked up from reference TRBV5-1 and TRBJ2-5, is KAGVTQTPRYLIKTRGQQVTLSCSPISGHRSVSWYQQTPGQGLQFLFEYFSETQRNKGNFPGRFSGRQFSNSRSEMNVSTLELGDSALYLCASSTGTKAETQYFGPGTRLLVL.

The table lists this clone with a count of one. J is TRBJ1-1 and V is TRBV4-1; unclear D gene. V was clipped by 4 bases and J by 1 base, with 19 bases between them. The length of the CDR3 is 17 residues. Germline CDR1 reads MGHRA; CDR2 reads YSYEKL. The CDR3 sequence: CASSPLMVRGSNTEAFF. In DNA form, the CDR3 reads TGCGCCAGCAGCCCCCTAATGGTCCGGGGATCGAACACTGAAGCTTTCTTT.

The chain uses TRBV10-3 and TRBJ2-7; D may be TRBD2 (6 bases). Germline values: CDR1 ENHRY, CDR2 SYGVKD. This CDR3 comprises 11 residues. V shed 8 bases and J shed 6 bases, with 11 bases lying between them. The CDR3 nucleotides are TGTGCCATCGGGACTTTGACCGAGCAGTACTTC. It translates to CAIGTLTEQYF.

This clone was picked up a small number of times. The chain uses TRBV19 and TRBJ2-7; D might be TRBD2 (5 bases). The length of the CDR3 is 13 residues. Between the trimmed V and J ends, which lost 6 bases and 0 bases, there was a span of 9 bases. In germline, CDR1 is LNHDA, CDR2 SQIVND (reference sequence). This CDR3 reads CASRTTSSYEQYF. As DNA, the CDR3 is TGTGCCAGTAGGACTACGTCCTCCTACGAGCAGTACTTC.

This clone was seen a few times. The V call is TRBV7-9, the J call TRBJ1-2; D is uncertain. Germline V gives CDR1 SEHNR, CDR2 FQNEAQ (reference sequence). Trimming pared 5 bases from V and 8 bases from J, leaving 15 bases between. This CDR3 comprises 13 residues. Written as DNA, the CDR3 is TGTGCCAGCAGCCCCACCACAACGGGAGGCTACACCTTC. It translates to CASSPTTTGGYTF.